The rows below give T cell receptor beta chains drawn from one sample of a study of Graves' ophthalmopathy and Graves' hyperthyroidism. TCRdb ran MiXCR on the multiplex PCR reads and lists one entry per CDR3 protein. The data contain more than 1,000,000 distinct CDR3 sequences, less than 45% of them singletons. Sequences were obtained from peripheral blood or thyroid tissue (not recorded which). The receptors were gathered from an adult man with Graves' hyperthyroidism. CDR3s include the opening cysteine and the closing phenylalanine or tryptophan. A D gene is named only where the DNA matches it firmly. The size field is filled for only some rows; it gives once, few, many or a size class.

abundance: NA
j_gene: TRBJ2-5
d_gene: TRBD2
v_gene: TRBV7-6
CDR3nt: TGTGCCAGCAGCTCGGGAGGGGCAGGGAAAGAGACCCAGTACTTC
CDR3aa: CASSSGGAGKETQYF

abundance: many
j_gene: TRBJ2-5
d_gene: NA
v_gene: TRBV19
CDR3nt: TGTGCCAGTAGTATAGCGGGGGCAGGAGAGACCCAGTACTTC
CDR3aa: CASSIAGAGETQYF

abundance: NA
j_gene: TRBJ2-7
d_gene: TRBD1
v_gene: TRBV7-9
CDR3nt: TGTGCCAGCAGTTTACCGGGACAGTACGAGCAGTACTTC
CDR3aa: CASSLPGQYEQYF

abundance: NA
j_gene: TRBJ1-5
d_gene: TRBD1
v_gene: TRBV19
CDR3nt: TGTGCCACGGACAGGGGGCGAAGCAATCAGCCCCAGCATTTT
CDR3aa: CATDRGRSNQPQHF

abundance: few
j_gene: TRBJ2-2
d_gene: NA
v_gene: TRBV2
CDR3nt: TGTGCCAGCAATAAAGAGGGGGGATCGAACACCGGGGAGCTGTTTTTT
CDR3aa: CASNKEGGSNTGELFF

abundance: NA
j_gene: TRBJ1-1
d_gene: NA
v_gene: TRBV7-9
CDR3nt: TGTGCCGGCAGCCCAGAGCGGGGAGCTGAAGCTTTCTTT
CDR3aa: CAGSPERGAEAFF

abundance: NA
j_gene: TRBJ2-2
d_gene: NA
v_gene: TRBV7-9
CDR3nt: TGTGCCAGCGACCCAGTGGGGAAGACGAACACCGGGGAGCTGTTTTTT
CDR3aa: CASDPVGKTNTGELFF

abundance: many
j_gene: TRBJ1-1
d_gene: NA
v_gene: TRBV5-1
CDR3nt: TGCGCCAGCAGCTTGGCCGACCGGGTAGGCACTGAAGCTTTCTTT
CDR3aa: CASSLADRVGTEAFF

abundance: many
j_gene: TRBJ1-4
d_gene: NA
v_gene: TRBV11-2
CDR3nt: TGTGCCAGCACCTCGGGGGCAGTCCTTACTGAAAAACTGTTTTTT
CDR3aa: CASTSGAVLTEKLFF

abundance: NA
j_gene: TRBJ1-6
d_gene: NA
v_gene: TRBV6-1
CDR3nt: TGTGCCAGCAGAAGCACAGGTTATAATTCACCCCTCCACTTT
CDR3aa: CASRSTGYNSPLHF

abundance: NA
j_gene: TRBJ1-1
d_gene: NA
v_gene: TRBV29-1
CDR3nt: TGCAGCGCCCCGGGGGCCAACAATGTAGCTTTCTTT
CDR3aa: CSAPGANNVAFF

abundance: NA
j_gene: TRBJ1-1
d_gene: TRBD1
v_gene: TRBV27
CDR3nt: TGTGCCAGCAGTCCCCGGACAGGGCCGGGCACTGAAGCTTTCTTT
CDR3aa: CASSPRTGPGTEAFF

abundance: few
j_gene: TRBJ2-2
d_gene: TRBD2
v_gene: TRBV29-1
CDR3nt: TGCAGCGTTCCATCTTCTAGCGGGGGGGCCGGGACCGGGGAGCTGTTTTTT
CDR3aa: CSVPSSSGGAGTGELFF

abundance: few
j_gene: TRBJ2-7
d_gene: TRBD2
v_gene: TRBV7-3
CDR3nt: TGTGCCAGCAGTTCAGCTAGCGGGAGCGAGCAGTACTTC
CDR3aa: CASSSASGSEQYF

abundance: NA
j_gene: TRBJ2-5
d_gene: NA
v_gene: TRBV13
CDR3nt: TGTGCCAGCAGTTACAAGGGGGGGACCCAGTACTTC
CDR3aa: CASSYKGGTQYF

abundance: few
j_gene: TRBJ1-1
d_gene: TRBD1
v_gene: TRBV6-2/TRBV6-3
CDR3nt: TGTGCCAGCCTCGACAGGGATAACACTGAAGCTTTCTTT
CDR3aa: CASLDRDNTEAFF

abundance: many
j_gene: TRBJ1-5
d_gene: NA
v_gene: TRBV15
CDR3nt: TGTGCCACCAGCAGAGAGGGTTCACAGCCCCAGCATTTT
CDR3aa: CATSREGSQPQHF